What follows are 18 T cell receptor beta chains derived from one specimen sequenced in a study of shared clonotypes between healthy human individuals. Terminally differentiated effector memory CD45RA+ cells were excluded from the naive CD8 cells, which were CD45RO-negative and positively selected for CCR7. The table came from immunoSEQ multiplex PCR; TCRdb's copy has only in-frame clones and leaves some out. The sample yields a few million clones, 93% seen once. The sample was naive CD8+ T cells from PBMCs. The source of these receptors is a man between 18 and 35 years old in good health. Some clones in this sample may be carry-over from other donors' samples.

The rearrangement links TRBV5-1 to TRBJ2-5, with 11 bases lining up with TRBD2. Germline CDR1 and CDR2: SGHRS and YFSETQ. This CDR3 is 17 amino acids long. The V segment lost 0 bases and the J segment 4 bases; nucleotides outside the gene matches: 8. In DNA form, the CDR3 reads TGCGCCAGCAGCTTGGATTATATGACTAGCGGGATAGAGACCCAGTACTTC. Its translation: CASSLDYMTSGIETQYF.

The chain has TRBV29-1 and TRBJ2-1, with TRBD2 matching over 7 bases. CDR1 SQVTM and CDR2 ANQGSEA come from the germline V gene. The CDR3 covers 16 residues. The V segment lost 7 bases and the J segment 9 bases; nucleotides outside the gene matches: 21. CDR3 protein: CSARAYVVRTSAEQFF. In DNA form, the CDR3 reads TGCAGCGCCCGAGCTTATGTTGTACGAACTAGCGCTGAGCAGTTCTTC.

This chain connects TRBV7-9 to TRBJ2-3; perhaps TRBD2 as D (6 bases). Trimming removed 4 bases at V and 5 bases at J, with 28 bases between. Germline V gene sequence: CDR1 SEHNR, CDR2 FQNEAQ (reference sequence). This CDR3 has 19 residues. The CDR3 spells CASSSTHRELGSPEDTQYF. CDR3 coding DNA: TGTGCCAGCAGCTCAACCCATCGGGAGTTAGGCTCCCCGGAAGATACGCAGTATTTT.

This clone has a single count. The chain links TRBV4-1 to TRBJ2-5; 10 bases agree with TRBD1. The end of the DNA aligns better with TRBJ2-7, so the J call may be wrong. The CDR3 spans 15 residues. Germline CDR1 is MGHRA and CDR2 is YSYEKL. The CDR3 nucleotides read TGCGCCAGCAGCCAGGCAAGACAGGGGGCATACGAGCAGTACTTC. This encodes CASSQARQGAYEQYF.

This clone was counted a single time. The genes are TRBV5-1 and TRBJ2-4; TRBD1 might be the D (5 bases). Per the germline V gene, CDR1 is SGHRS and CDR2 is YFSETQ. The CDR3 is 15 residues long. Trimming removed 0 bases from V and 6 bases from J, with 13 bases in between. The CDR3 protein is CASSLDRTTGNIQYF. The CDR3, as DNA: TGCGCCAGCAGCTTGGACAGGACGACGGGAAACATTCAGTACTTC.

Here the CDR3 DNA reads TGCGCCAGCAGCTTGGAAGGGTTGGGTTCCTACAATGAGCAGTTCTTC. Encoded protein: CASSLEGLGSYNEQFF. The gene calls are TRBV5-1 and TRBJ2-1; no clear D. Trimming left V 0 bases short and J 1 base short, with 11 bases between. The CDR3 runs 16 residues. The germline V gene has CDR1 SGHRS and CDR2 YFSETQ.

This chain uses TRBV7-9 with TRBJ2-1; 9 bases align to TRBD1. V gave up 5 bases and J gave up 10 bases; unmatched junction bases: 3. The CDR3 runs to 12 residues. Germline V gene data show CDR1 as SEHNR and CDR2 as FQNEAQ (reference sequence). CDR3 sequence: CASSLTGGEQFF. DNA of the CDR3: TGTGCCAGCAGCCTCACAGGGGGCGAGCAGTTCTTC.

The chain uses TRBV6-4 and TRBJ2-7, with TRBD2 matching 7 bases. The CDR3 spans 19 residues. Germline CDR1 and CDR2: MRHNA and SNTAGT. With 4 bases clipped from V and 1 base from J, the junction kept 19 bases outside the gene matches. CDR3 nucleotides: TGTGCCAGCAGTGGCCCCGGGACTATTGGCCTTCCGGGGTCCTACGAGCAGTACTTC. Translation: CASSGPGTIGLPGSYEQYF.

The chain couples TRBV27 to TRBJ2-7; TRBD1 aligns across 8 bases. The V gene end was trimmed by 2 bases and the J gene end by 6 bases; junction bases not matched to a gene: 12. The CDR3 is 16 amino acids. Germline V gene sequence: CDR1 MNHEY, CDR2 SMNVEV (reference sequence). The CDR3 DNA follows: TGTGCCAGCAGTTTAGTCTTGAGGGGACAGGCTTTCGAGCAGTACTTC. Amino acids: CASSLVLRGQAFEQYF.

This chain uses TRBV25-1 with TRBJ1-2; perhaps TRBD1 as D (5 bases). Between the trimmed V and J ends, which lost 7 bases and 4 bases, there was a span of 19 bases. The CDR3 totals 15 residues. Germline CDR1 MGHDK, CDR2 SYGVNS. CDR3 residues: CASKIRDAQSYGYTF. The DNA for the CDR3 is TGTGCCAGCAAGATACGGGACGCCCAAAGCTATGGCTACACCTTC.

The gene calls are TRBV9 and TRBJ2-7, with D perhaps matching TRBD2 (7 bases). The germline V and J ends were trimmed by 4 bases and 3 bases, with 20 bases remaining between them. This CDR3 region has 16 residues. The germline gives CDR1 SGDLS, CDR2 YYNGEE. CDR3 DNA sequence: TGTGCCAGCAGCCCGGGGAGGGGGACGGAGAACTACGAGCAGTACTTC. Translating gives CASSPGRGTENYEQYF.

J is TRBJ2-1 and V is TRBV2; D could derive from TRBD1 or TRBD2 (5 bases each). The CDR3 loop spans 14 amino acids. Trimming took off 6 bases at V and 4 bases at J, with 13 bases between the two ends. The germline V gene encodes CDR1 SNHLY and CDR2 FYNNEI. CDR3 sequence: CASRARDGYNEQFF. The DNA for the CDR3 is TGTGCCAGCAGAGCTCGGGACGGATACAATGAGCAGTTCTTC.

The J gene is TRBJ2-3, the V gene TRBV7-8; D remains ambiguous. CDR3 size: 13 residues. The V and J ends lost 3 bases and 2 bases respectively, with 6 bases between them. CDR1 and CDR2 from the germline V gene are SGHVS and FQNEAQ. The DNA for the CDR3 is TGTGCCAGCAGCTTCTCTCACACAGATACGCAGTATTTT. It translates to CASSFSHTDTQYF.

About this clone itself: In the same sample, other DNA sequences code for this CDR3. The gene calls are TRBV7-9 and TRBJ2-7; D is unresolved. Germline values: CDR1 SEHNR, CDR2 FQNEAQ (reference sequence). This CDR3 has 13 amino acids. Trimming removed 0 bases at V and 5 bases at J, with 8 bases between. The DNA for the CDR3 is TGTGCCAGCAGCTTAGCGCTTGGGGACGAGCAGTACTTC. This sequence encodes CASSLALGDEQYF. Combining the CDR3 with reference TRBV7-9 and TRBJ2-7 gives the whole variable domain DTGVSQNPRHKITKRGQNVTFRCDPISEHNRLYWYRQTLGQGPEFLTYFQNEAQLEKSRLLSDRFSAERPKGSFSTLEIQRTEQGDSAMYLCASSLALGDEQYFGPGTRLTVT.

This chain links TRBV5-4 with TRBJ2-1; possible D gene TRBD2, 5 bases. CDR3 length: 16 residues. CDR1 SGHNT and CDR2 YYREEE come from the germline V gene (reference sequence). Trimming took 4 bases from V and 2 from J, leaving 16 bases between them. This CDR3 is CASSSTGYLPYNEQFF. The CDR3 DNA reads TGTGCCAGCAGCAGTACGGGGTATCTCCCCTACAATGAGCAGTTCTTC. Full variable domain (remainder filled in from reference TRBV5-4 and TRBJ2-1): ETGVTQSPTHLIKTRGQQVTLRCSSQSGHNTVSWYQQALGQGPQFIFQYYREEENGRGNFPPRFSGLQFPNYSSELNVNALELDDSALYLCASSSTGYLPYNEQFFGPGTRLTVL.

The rearrangement joins TRBV15 to TRBJ2-3; D may be TRBD1 or TRBD2 (5 bases each). The V gene's germline CDR1 is LNHNV and CDR2 YYDKDF (reference sequence). The V and J ends lost 6 bases and 2 bases respectively, with 9 bases between them. CDR3 length: 13 amino acids. The CDR3 reads CATRGRDTDTQYF. The CDR3 DNA is TGTGCCACCAGGGGACGGGACACAGATACGCAGTATTTT.

In the case of this clone: An end of the junction does not agree with germline; a read error may underlie this. The chain uses TRBV19 and TRBJ2-1; D assignment may be TRBD1 or TRBD2 (6 bases each). CDR1 is LNHDA, CDR2 SQIVND, per germline (reference sequence). The CDR3 runs 13 residues. Written as DNA, the CDR3 is TGTGCCAGTAGTGATAAGGGGGGCAGGGCTCAGGTCTTC. The encoded protein is CASSDKGGRAQVF. Looking up the rest from reference TRBV19 and TRBJ2-1 gives the full variable domain: DGGITQSPKYLFRKEGQNVTLSCEQNLNHDAMYWYRQDPGQGLRLIYYSQIVNDFQKGDIAEGYSVSREKKESFPLTVTSAQKNPTAFYLCASSDKGGRAQVFGPGTRLTVL.

V and J are TRBV27 and TRBJ2-2; D is unresolved. CDR3 length: 14 amino acids. Trimming pared 5 bases from V and 7 bases from J, leaving 14 bases between. Per the germline V gene, CDR1 is MNHEY and CDR2 is SMNVEV (reference sequence). CDR3 sequence (DNA): TGTGCCAGCAGTCCCAGACCGCTAGGCGGGGAGCTGTTTTTT. Residues: CASSPRPLGGELFF.